This entry concerns a single T cell receptor (beta chain). The record originates from a study of control samples from healthy donors and cancer patients. Generated by immunoSEQ multiplex PCR, the TCRdb table keeps only in-frame clones and is missing some. Altogether 400,000 to 500,000 clones are present, approximately 92% being singletons, with the ten largest covering more than 6%. V was clipped by 3 bases and J by 3 bases; unmatched bases: 7. The length of the CDR3 is 16 residues. The germline V gene encodes CDR1 LNHDA and CDR2 SQIVND (reference sequence). This chain links TRBV19 with TRBJ2-3, with 9 bases matching TRBD2. The sequence came from a man aged 40-50 years with head and neck cancer. The sequencing input was PBMCs. The CDR3 loop is CASSISSGIGTDTQYF. The CDR3 nucleotides read TGTGCCAGTAGTATTTCTAGCGGGATTGGGACAGATACGCAGTATTTT. Full variable domain (rest looked up from reference TRBV19 and TRBJ2-3): DGGITQSPKYLFRKEGQNVTLSCEQNLNHDAMYWYRQDPGQGLRLIYYSQIVNDFQKGDIAEGYSVSREKKESFPLTVTSAQKNPTAFYLCASSISSGIGTDTQYFGPGTRLTVL.